This TCR beta chain originates from a study of cytomegalovirus exposure and HLA in healthy donors. V gave up 5 bases and J gave up 4 bases; unmatched junction bases: 10. The CDR3 consists of 16 residues. Germline V gene data show CDR1 as MNHEY and CDR2 as SMNVEV (reference sequence). PCR was performed using 60 Vbeta and 13 Jbeta primers. Here immunoSEQ multiplex PCR was the method, and the copy in TCRdb shows in-frame clones only, minus some. The sample has 90,000 to 100,000 clones. The sample was PBMCs. The TCR was taken from a woman in her 30s in good health and CMV-seronegative. The gene calls are TRBV27 and TRBJ2-3; TRBD1 matches at 9 bases. As DNA, the CDR3 is TGTGCCAGCAGTCCCTTTCGTACAGGGGGCGCAGATACGCAGTATTTT. This gives the protein CASSPFRTGGADTQYF.